The clone carrying this TCR beta chain was detected many times. Its antigen is undetermined. This sample was taken from a study of regulatory T cells in long-lasting Graves disease. Time point noted: newly diagnosed GD, antithyroid drugs for less than 3 months. The authors made the TCR library using RNA they extracted from PBMCs. EDTA tubes received around 9.9 milliliters of collected peripheral blood. Study results and limitations: Persistent disease was associated with favored TRBV28 usage and with favored use of TRBJ1-2 and TRBJ2-5. Small sample size may have lowered accuracy.

For TCR beta, libraries came from iRepertoire HTBI primers and Arm-PCR of CDR3 regions. TCRdb independently ran MiXCR on the multiplex PCR reads; one entry per CDR3 protein. Here the sample spans roughly 380,000 distinct CDR3 sequences, around 15% being singletons. The V gene lost 4 bases and the J gene lost 7 bases, with 11 bases spanning the gap. The length of the CDR3 is 11 residues. Looked up from germline, CDR1 is SQVTM and CDR2 is ANQGSEA. These data were likewise used in another study, on T cells in Graves' hyperthyroidism and ophthalmopathy. From that paper: With the HTBI primer set, the TCR CDR3 went through a first round of RT-PCR.

The sequence came from a man aged 40-55 years with Graves disease. V usage is TRBV29-1 and J usage is TRBJ2-7; D possibly corresponds to TRBD2 (5 bases). The sequences come from peripheral blood mononuclear cells (PBMCs), collected at new diagnosis, from a patient treated with antithyroid drugs. CDR3 bases: TGCAGCGTTGGGCAGCCGGGAGAGCAGTACTTC. Amino acids: CSVGQPGEQYF.